The clone carrying this T cell receptor (beta chain) was observed a few times. Its cognate antigen is unknown. The source of the sample is a study of regulatory T cells in long-lasting Graves disease. Study summary: Graves' patients (newly diagnosed) had been on antithyroid drugs under 3 months.

Study findings and constraints: Those with persistent disease had in common more public clonotypes (around 2,700) than new patients (around 910).

Time point described: newly diagnosed GD, antithyroid drugs for less than 3 months. PBMC RNA was the source of the TCR library. Combining iRepertoire HTBI primers with Arm-PCR of CDR3 regions, the authors built TCR beta libraries. Authors' methods: The study identified about 60 TRBV and some 15 TRBJ segments across samples. TCRdb reanalysed the multiplex PCR reads using MiXCR and keeps one entry per CDR3 protein. The V and J calls and clone size are TCRdb's, not the authors'. The sample lists roughly 610,000 distinct CDR3 sequences, about 16% occurring once. Germline V gene sequence: CDR1 MDHEN, CDR2 SYDVKM. The CDR3 covers 15 residues. The V end lost 4 bases, the J end lost 2 bases, and 14 bases lay between the germline ends. This sample also appeared in a second study, on T cells in Graves' hyperthyroidism and ophthalmopathy.

The chain employs TRBV28 and TRBJ2-5; D possibly corresponds to TRBD1 (6 bases). The clonotype comes from a woman in her 30s with Graves disease. The sequencing here drew on peripheral blood mononuclear cells (PBMCs), taken at new diagnosis, from a patient treated with antithyroid drugs. The CDR3 region has the DNA TGTGCCAGCAGTTCCAGGGGACATCCTCAAGAGACCCAGTACTTC. It encodes CASSSRGHPQETQYF.